This T cell receptor beta chain was observed in a study of tissue T cells after allogeneic stem cell transplantation. Comparators were three non-transplant cancer patients without known GI disease. The sample holds one count of this clone. Its antigen remains unknown. Profiling relied on immunoSEQ multiplex PCR, and the TCRdb table lists in-frame clones only, not all of them. The sample consists of some 12,000 clones, approximately 63% of them appearing once. Germline CDR1 reads LGHDT; CDR2 reads YNNKEL (reference sequence). The CDR3 runs to 12 residues. V lost 5 bases to trimming and J lost 10 bases, with 14 bases between them. Findings and caveats of the study: In patients and mice, blood and spleen missed much of tissue repertoire. Motif-based clustering found tissue-specific repertoire signatures shared across patients, though few clones were shared. Some tissue clones might be persisting host cells; their alloreactivity or antigen specificity was not determined.

The source is a woman aged 18 to 55 with breast cancer. This sample comprised tissue from the right colon, obtained at autopsy. The chain couples TRBV3-1 (or the pseudogene TRBV3-2) to TRBJ1-1; weak D call: TRBD1 (6 bases). CDR3 in amino acids: CASSIQGVRAFF. The CDR3 DNA follows: TGTGCCAGCAGCATACAGGGTGTACGAGCTTTCTTT.